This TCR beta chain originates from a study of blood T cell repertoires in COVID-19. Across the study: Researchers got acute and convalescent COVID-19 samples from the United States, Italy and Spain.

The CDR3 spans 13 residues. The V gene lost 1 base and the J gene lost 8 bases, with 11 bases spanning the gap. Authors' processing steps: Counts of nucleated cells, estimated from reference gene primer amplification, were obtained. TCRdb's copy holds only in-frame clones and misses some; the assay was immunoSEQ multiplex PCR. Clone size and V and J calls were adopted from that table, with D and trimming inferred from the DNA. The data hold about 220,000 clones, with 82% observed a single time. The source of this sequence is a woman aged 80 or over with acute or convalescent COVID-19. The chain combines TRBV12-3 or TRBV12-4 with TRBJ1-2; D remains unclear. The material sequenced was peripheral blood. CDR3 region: CASSLVFLGGYTF. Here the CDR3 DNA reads TGTGCCAGCAGTTTAGTGTTCCTCGGGGGCTACACCTTC.